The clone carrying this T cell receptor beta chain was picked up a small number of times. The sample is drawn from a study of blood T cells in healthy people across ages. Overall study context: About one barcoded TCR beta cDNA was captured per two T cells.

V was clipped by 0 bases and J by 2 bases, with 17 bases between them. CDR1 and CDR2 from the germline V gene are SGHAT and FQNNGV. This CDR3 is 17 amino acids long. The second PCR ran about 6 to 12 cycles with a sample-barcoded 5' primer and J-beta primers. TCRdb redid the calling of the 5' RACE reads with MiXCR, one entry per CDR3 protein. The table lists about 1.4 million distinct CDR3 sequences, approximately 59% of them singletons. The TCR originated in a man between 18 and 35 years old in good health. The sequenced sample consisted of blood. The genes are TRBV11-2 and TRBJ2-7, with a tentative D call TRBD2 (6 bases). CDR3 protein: CASSLDPPGTHPYEQYF. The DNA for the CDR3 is TGTGCCAGCAGCTTAGACCCCCCCGGGACTCACCCCTACGAGCAGTACTTC.